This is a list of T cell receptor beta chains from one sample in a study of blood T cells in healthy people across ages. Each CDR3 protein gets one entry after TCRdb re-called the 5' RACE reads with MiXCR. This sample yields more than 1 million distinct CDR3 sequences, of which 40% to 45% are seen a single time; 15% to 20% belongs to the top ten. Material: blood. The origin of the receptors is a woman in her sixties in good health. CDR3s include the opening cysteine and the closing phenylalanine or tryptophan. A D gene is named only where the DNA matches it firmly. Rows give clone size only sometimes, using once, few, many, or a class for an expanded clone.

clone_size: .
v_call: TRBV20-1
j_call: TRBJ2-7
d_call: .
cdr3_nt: TGCAGTGCTAGGGGCTCAAGCTCCTACGAGCAGTACTTC
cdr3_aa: CSARGSSSYEQYF

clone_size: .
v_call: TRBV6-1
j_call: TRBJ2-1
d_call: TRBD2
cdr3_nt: TGTGCCAGCAGTGAATTAGGACTAGCGGGAGTCACCCCCTACAATGAGCAGTTCTTC
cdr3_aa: CASSELGLAGVTPYNEQFF

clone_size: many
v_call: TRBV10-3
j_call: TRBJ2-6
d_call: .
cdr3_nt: TGTGCCATCAGTTACGGAAACTCTGGGGCCAACGTCCTGACTTTC
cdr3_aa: CAISYGNSGANVLTF

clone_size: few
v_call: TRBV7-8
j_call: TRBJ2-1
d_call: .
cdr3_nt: TGTGCCAGCAGTATGTCTATGAGTAGACGTGGCAATGAGCAGTTCTTC
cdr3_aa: CASSMSMSRRGNEQFF

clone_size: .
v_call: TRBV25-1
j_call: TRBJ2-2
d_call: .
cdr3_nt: TGTGCCAGCAGTGAACTCAAATTCCGGGACGGGAACACCGGGGAGCTGTTTTTT
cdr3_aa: CASSELKFRDGNTGELFF

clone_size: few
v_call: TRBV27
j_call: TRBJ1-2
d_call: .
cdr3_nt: TGTGCCAGCAGTTTGGCGAGTAATACTAACTATGGCTACACCTTC
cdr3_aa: CASSLASNTNYGYTF

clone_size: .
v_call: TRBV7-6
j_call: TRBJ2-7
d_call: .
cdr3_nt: TGTGCCAGCAGCAAATCTAGCGTTGCCTACGAGCAGTACTTC
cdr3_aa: CASSKSSVAYEQYF

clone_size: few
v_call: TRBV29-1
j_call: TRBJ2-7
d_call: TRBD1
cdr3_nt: TGCAGCGTTGAGGGACAGGGGACCCGCGAGCAGTACTTC
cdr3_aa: CSVEGQGTREQYF

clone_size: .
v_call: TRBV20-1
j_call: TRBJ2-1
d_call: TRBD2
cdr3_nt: TGCAGTGCTAGAGGGGCGAGCGGGGGTTACAATGAGCAGTTCTTC
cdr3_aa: CSARGASGGYNEQFF

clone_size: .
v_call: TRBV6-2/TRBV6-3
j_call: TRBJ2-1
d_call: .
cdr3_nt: TGTGCCAGCACTGGGACGGGGACACCAAATGAGCAGTTCTTC
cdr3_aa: CASTGTGTPNEQFF

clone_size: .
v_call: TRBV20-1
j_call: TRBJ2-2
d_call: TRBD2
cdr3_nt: TGCAGTAGGGGTAGCGGGAGGCCGAACACCGGGGAGCTGTTTTTT
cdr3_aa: CSRGSGRPNTGELFF

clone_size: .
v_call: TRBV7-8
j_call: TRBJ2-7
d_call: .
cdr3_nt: TGTGCCAGCAGCTTATCACAGCGCAAGCAGTACTTC
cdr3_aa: CASSLSQRKQYF

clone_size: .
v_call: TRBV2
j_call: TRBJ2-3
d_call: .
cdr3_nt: TGTGCCAGCATCGGTAGCATAAGAACAGATACGCAGTATTTT
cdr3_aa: CASIGSIRTDTQYF

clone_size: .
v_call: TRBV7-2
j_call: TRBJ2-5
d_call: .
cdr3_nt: TGTGCCAGCAGCTTAGTGGGCGGCATTCAAGAGACCCAGTACTTC
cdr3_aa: CASSLVGGIQETQYF

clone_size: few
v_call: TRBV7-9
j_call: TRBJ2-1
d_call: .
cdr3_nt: TGTGCCAGCAGCTTAATTCCCTTGACTAGTACCAATGAGCAGTTCTTC
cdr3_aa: CASSLIPLTSTNEQFF

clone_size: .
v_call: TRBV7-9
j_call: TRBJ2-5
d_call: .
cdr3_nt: TGTGCCAGCAGCTTAGGGTCGTACCAAGAGACCCAGTACTTC
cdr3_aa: CASSLGSYQETQYF

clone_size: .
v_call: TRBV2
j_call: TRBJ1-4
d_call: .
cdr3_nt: TGTGCCAGCGTCAGAGGACCTCGAACTAATGAAAAACTGTTTTTT
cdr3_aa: CASVRGPRTNEKLFF

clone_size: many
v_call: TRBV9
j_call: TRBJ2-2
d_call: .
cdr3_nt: TGTGCCAGCAGCGTACTAGCGAGGGGCACCGGGGAGCTGTTTTTT
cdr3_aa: CASSVLARGTGELFF

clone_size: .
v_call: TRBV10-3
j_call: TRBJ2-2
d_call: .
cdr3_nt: TGTGCCATCAGCACTGAGGCGACCGGGGAGCTGTTTTTT
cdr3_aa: CAISTEATGELFF

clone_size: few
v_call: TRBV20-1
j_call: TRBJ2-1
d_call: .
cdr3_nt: TGCAGTGCTAGAGAGCTCGGGAGTTCTGAGCAGTTCTTC
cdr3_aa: CSARELGSSEQFF

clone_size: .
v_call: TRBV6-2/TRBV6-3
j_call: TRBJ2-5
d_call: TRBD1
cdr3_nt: TGTGCCAGCAGGCGCAGGACAGGGGGCATTGCGACCCAGTACTTC
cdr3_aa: CASRRRTGGIATQYF

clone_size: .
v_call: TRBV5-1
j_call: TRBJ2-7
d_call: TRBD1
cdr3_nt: TGCGCCAGCAGCTCCAACTGGGGACAGCTAGACTACGAGCAGTACTTC
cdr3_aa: CASSSNWGQLDYEQYF

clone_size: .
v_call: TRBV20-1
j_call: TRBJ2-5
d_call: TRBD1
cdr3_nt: TGCAGTGTCAGACAGGGGGCCGGTAGGTCGGAGACCCAGTACTTC
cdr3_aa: CSVRQGAGRSETQYF

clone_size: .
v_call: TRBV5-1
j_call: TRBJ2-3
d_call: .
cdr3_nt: TGCGCCAGCAGCTTCTATTCTGGGGACCCACCGTATTTT
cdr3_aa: CASSFYSGDPPYF

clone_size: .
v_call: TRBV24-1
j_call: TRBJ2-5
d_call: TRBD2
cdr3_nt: TGTGCCACCCGACTAAGCGGGGGAGAAGAGACCCAGTACTTC
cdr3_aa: CATRLSGGEETQYF

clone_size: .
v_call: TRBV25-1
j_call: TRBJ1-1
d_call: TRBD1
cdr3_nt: TGTGCCAGCAGGGGGACAGGGCTGAACACTGAAGCTTTCTTT
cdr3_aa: CASRGTGLNTEAFF

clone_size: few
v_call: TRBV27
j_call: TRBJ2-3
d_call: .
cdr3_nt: TGTGCCAGCACCCCCTTCAGGGACTTTAGCACAGATACGCAGTATTTT
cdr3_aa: CASTPFRDFSTDTQYF

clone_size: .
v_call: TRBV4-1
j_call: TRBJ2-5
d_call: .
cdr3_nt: TGCGCCAGCAGCCCGCTCCCGGGAGCTGGGGAAGAGACCCAGTACTTC
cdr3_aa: CASSPLPGAGEETQYF

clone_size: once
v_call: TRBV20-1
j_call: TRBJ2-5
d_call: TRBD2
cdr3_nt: TGCAGTGCTAGGGGAGGGGTGGGTTGGGAGACCCAGTACTTC
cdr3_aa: CSARGGVGWETQYF

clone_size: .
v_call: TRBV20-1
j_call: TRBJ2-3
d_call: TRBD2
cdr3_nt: TGCAGTGCTAGAACAGGAGCGGGAGGCACAGATGCGCAGTATTTT
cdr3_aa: CSARTGAGGTDAQYF

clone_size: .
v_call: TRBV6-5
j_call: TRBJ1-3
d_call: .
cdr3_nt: TGTGCCACCAGCGAGGGAAAAGCCATATATTTT
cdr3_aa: CATSEGKAIYF

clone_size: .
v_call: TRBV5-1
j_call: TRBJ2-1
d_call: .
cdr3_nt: TGCGCCAGCAGCTTGGCCCAACTGGGGACGGGTGAGCAGTTCTTC
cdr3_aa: CASSLAQLGTGEQFF

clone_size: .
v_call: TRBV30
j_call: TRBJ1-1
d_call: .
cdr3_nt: TGTGCCTGGAGAGGGAGGGTGGACACTGAAGCTTTCTTT
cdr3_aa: CAWRGRVDTEAFF

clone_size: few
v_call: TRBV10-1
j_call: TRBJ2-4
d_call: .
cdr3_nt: TGCGCCAGCAGGTCAGGGCTAGCCAAAAACATTCAGTACTTC
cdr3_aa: CASRSGLAKNIQYF

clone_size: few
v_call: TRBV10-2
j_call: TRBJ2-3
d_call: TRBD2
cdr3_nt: TGCGCCAGCAGTGAGGAGGAACGGGACTATAGCACAGATACGCAGTATTTT
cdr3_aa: CASSEEERDYSTDTQYF

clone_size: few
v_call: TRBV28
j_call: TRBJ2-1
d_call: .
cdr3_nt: TGTGCCAGCAGCTCTTTTTTAGGGGGAGCCCTTAGATCCTACAATGAGCAGTTCTTC
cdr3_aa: CASSSFLGGALRSYNEQFF

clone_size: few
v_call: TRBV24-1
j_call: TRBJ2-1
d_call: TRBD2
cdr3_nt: TGTGCCACTTCGGGGACTAGCGGGGCTAGCTCCTACAATGAGCAGTTCTTC
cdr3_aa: CATSGTSGASSYNEQFF

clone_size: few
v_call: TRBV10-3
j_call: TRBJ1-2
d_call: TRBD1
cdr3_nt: TGTGCCATCAATCAGGGGGCGGGGTATGGCTACACCTTC
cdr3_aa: CAINQGAGYGYTF

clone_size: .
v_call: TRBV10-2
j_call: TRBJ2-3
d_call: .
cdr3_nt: TGCGCCAGCATAGGGGGAGTCAGCACAGATACGCAGTATTTT
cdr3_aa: CASIGGVSTDTQYF

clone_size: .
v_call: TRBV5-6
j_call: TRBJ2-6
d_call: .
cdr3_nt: TGTGCCAGCAGCTCGGAGGGTAGGGACTCTGGGGCCAACGTCCTGACTTTC
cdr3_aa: CASSSEGRDSGANVLTF

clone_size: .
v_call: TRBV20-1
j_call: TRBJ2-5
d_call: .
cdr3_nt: TGCAGTGCTAGGGAACTGGGGAATGAGCAGTACTTC
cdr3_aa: CSARELGNEQYF

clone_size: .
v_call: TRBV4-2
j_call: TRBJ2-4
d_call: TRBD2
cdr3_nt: TGTGCCAGCAGCTCGGGACTAGCGGGAGTCGACATTCGGTACTTC
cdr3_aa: CASSSGLAGVDIRYF

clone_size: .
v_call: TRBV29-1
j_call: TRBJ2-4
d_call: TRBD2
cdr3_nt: TGCAGCGCCAGGACTAGCGGCAACAATGAGCAGTACTTC
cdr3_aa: CSARTSGNNEQYF

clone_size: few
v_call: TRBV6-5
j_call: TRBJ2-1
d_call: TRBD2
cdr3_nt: TGTGCCAGCAGTTACAGGCAGGGACTAGCGGGCCAAGGGGCCAATGAGCAGTTCTTC
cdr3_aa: CASSYRQGLAGQGANEQFF

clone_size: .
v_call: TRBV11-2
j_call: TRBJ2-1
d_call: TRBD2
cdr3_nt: TGTGCCAGCAGTAGAGGGACTACGAGATACAATGAGCAGTTCTTC
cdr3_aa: CASSRGTTRYNEQFF